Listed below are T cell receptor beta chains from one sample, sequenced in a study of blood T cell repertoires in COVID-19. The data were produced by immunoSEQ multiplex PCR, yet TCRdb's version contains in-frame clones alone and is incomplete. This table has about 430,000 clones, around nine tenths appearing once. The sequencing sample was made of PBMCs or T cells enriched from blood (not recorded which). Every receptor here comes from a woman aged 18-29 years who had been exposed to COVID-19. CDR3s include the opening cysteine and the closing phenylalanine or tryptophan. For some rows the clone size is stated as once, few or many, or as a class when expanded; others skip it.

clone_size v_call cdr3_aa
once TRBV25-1 CASRQLLTGELFF
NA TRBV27 CASSLRGSGSYNEQFF
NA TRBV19 CASNPSSGGYNEQFF
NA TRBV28 CASSLAGLAGAYEQYF
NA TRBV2 CASGRTRDYQSPYNEQFF
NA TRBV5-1 CASSSPGLAGATYSSTDTQYF
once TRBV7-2 CASSLGTSAETQYF
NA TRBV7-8 CASSLDRGNEQFF
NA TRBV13 CASSLEPSGQGNNEQFF
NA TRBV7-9 CASSLLGGYGYTF
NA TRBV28 CASSEGTSGSSYEQYF
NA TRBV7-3 CASSLTGPKETQYF
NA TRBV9 CASSGEGTSGSNEQYF
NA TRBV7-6 CASSLVWTSGYNEQFF
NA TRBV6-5 CASSHGTGSYEQYF
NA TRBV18 CASSPPGSRGSYNEQFF
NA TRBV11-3 CASSYLRNEQYF
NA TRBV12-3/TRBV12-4 CASSRGNGYTF